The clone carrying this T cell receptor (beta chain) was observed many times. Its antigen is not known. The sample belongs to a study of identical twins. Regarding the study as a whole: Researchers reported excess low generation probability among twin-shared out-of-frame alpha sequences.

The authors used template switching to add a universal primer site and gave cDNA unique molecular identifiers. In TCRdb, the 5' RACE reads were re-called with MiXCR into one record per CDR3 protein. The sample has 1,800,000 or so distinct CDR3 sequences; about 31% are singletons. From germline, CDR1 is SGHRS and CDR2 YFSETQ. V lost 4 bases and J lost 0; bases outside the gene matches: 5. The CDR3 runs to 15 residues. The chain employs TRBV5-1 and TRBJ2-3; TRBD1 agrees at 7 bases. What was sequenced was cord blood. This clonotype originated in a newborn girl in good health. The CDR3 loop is CASSQGTASTDTQYF. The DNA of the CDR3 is TGCGCCAGCAGCCAGGGGACAGCTAGCACAGATACGCAGTATTTT.